These T cell receptor beta chains were read from a single sample in a study of Graves' ophthalmopathy and Graves' hyperthyroidism. TCRdb passed the multiplex PCR reads through MiXCR, listing each CDR3 protein once. The table shows some 360,000 distinct CDR3 sequences, with about a sixth occurring only once. The sample taken for sequencing was peripheral blood. These receptors all come from an adult woman with stable Graves' hyperthyroidism. CDR3s include the opening cysteine and the closing phenylalanine or tryptophan.

TRBJ1-5 TRBV2 14 CASQESSGNQPQHF
TRBJ1-3 TRBV6-5 16 CASSYPDRTRGNTIYF
TRBJ1-5 TRBV29-1 11 CSVETNQPQHF
TRBJ1-1 TRBV14 19 CASSQDVLLGWAVNTEACF
TRBJ2-2 TRBV6-4 14 CASSDSDTTGELFF
TRBJ2-7 TRBV12-3/TRBV12-4 13 CASRNWGSYEQYF
TRBJ2-7 TRBV29-1 13 CSVTRDSSYEQYF
TRBJ2-2 TRBV30 13 CAWSGTPTGELLF
TRBJ1-1 TRBV29-1 14 CSTRTGFMNTEAFF
TRBJ2-5 TRBV6-1 13 CATEERGPQTQYF
TRBJ2-4 TRBV12-3/TRBV12-4 15 CASRTSGRNENIQYF
TRBJ2-7 TRBV4-1 16 CASSQEGPQNYYEQYF
TRBJ1-2 TRBV28 19 CASSLSQVRGDFTNYGYTF
TRBJ2-5 TRBV5-1 14 CASSLHPGEETQYF
TRBJ2-7 TRBV12-3/TRBV12-4 14 CASSLGIGFYDQYF
TRBJ2-5 TRBV2 14 CASSEASRGETQYF
TRBJ2-5 TRBV7-8 11 CATDREETQYF
TRBJ1-5 TRBV20-1 13 CSAPRGPGQPQHF
TRBJ2-7 TRBV20-1 14 CSARADRSSYEQYF
TRBJ2-5 TRBV6-4 15 CASSDSRGFQETQYF
TRBJ2-2 TRBV12-3/TRBV12-4 15 CASSLFPTNTGELFF
TRBJ1-3 TRBV12-3/TRBV12-4 18 CASSLGPLGWLGGNTIYF
TRBJ2-7 TRBV28 15 CASSLSRGLGREQYF
TRBJ1-1 TRBV11-1 18 CASSLGPGQGARNTEAFF
TRBJ2-5 TRBV6-1 13 CATYSGSRETQYF
TRBJ1-1 TRBV6-5 16 CASSYGTAYMNTEAFF
TRBJ2-6 TRBV6-1 14 CASRGSSGANVLTF
TRBJ2-5 TRBV5-1 17 CASSPGLAADPPGTQYF
TRBJ2-7 TRBV28 14 CASRTSGSSYEQYF
TRBJ2-7 TRBV3-1 13 CASSPRTGFEQYF
TRBJ2-5 TRBV7-9 16 CASSPPGTGPQETQYF
TRBJ2-7 TRBV12-3/TRBV12-4 13 CASSPADTYEQYF
TRBJ1-1 TRBV6-5 13 CASSSLGQEEAFF
TRBJ1-1 TRBV6-2/TRBV6-3 11 CASSYLWKAFF
TRBJ1-5 TRBV12-3/TRBV12-4 15 CASSPGATSNQPQHF
TRBJ2-7 TRBV12-3/TRBV12-4 14 CASRGGGSPYEQYF
TRBJ2-2 TRBV6-1 13 CASSQSSAGELFF